The 25 T cell receptor beta chains given below trace back to one sample, sequenced in a study of radiation and T cells in renal cell carcinoma. Time point denoted: blood 2 weeks post-SBRT. Treatment here: 15 Gy SBRT to primary tumor, nephrectomy 4 weeks later. The data were produced by immunoSEQ multiplex PCR, yet TCRdb's version contains in-frame clones alone and is incomplete. The sample consists of tens of thousands of clones, around 78% of them appearing once. This sample comprised blood, obtained from a patient whose treatment included radiotherapy and nephrectomy. These receptors all come from a man aged 55 to 70 with renal cell carcinoma.

The J gene is TRBJ1-1, the V gene TRBV9; 9 bases align to TRBD1. The J segment lost 7 bases and the V segment lost 0 bases, leaving 7 bases of the junction unmatched. Germline V gene lookup returns CDR1 SGDLS and CDR2 YYNGEE. The CDR3 contains 15 residues. CDR3 residues: CASSVVTGGAGEAFF. The CDR3 DNA follows: TGTGCCAGCAGCGTAGTAACAGGGGGCGCGGGTGAAGCTTTCTTT.

V usage is TRBV7-2 and J usage is TRBJ2-5; TRBD2 matches 15 bases. CDR1 SGHTA and CDR2 FQGNSA come from the germline V gene. The CDR3 has 18 amino acids. Trimming cost V 5 bases and J 2 bases; bases outside gene matches: 9. In nucleotides, the CDR3 is TGTGCCAGCAGCCGGGGACTAGCGGGGGGTTCAAGACAAGAGACCCAGTACTTC. Residues: CASSRGLAGGSRQETQYF.

The genes are TRBV5-1 and TRBJ2-1, with TRBD1 as a possible D gene (7 bases). The CDR3 contains 16 residues. CDR1 is SGHRS, CDR2 YFSETQ, per germline. The ends were cut back, 0 bases at V and 4 bases at J, with 14 bases in the middle. The CDR3 loop reads CASSLARGTQYNEQFF. As DNA, the CDR3 is TGCGCCAGCAGCTTGGCCAGGGGGACTCAATACAATGAGCAGTTCTTC.

This clone has just a few counts. V and J are TRBV9 and TRBJ2-2; D gene ambiguous. Germline CDR1 reads SGDLS; CDR2 reads YYNGEE. Trimming took off 2 bases at V and 4 bases at J, with 6 bases between the two ends. The CDR3 totals 13 residues. CDR3 coding DNA: TGTGCCAGCAGCGTGGACCTCACCGGGGAGCTGTTTTTT. It specifies CASSVDLTGELFF.

The genes are TRBV7-2 and TRBJ1-5; TRBD1 matches at 8 bases. The J segment lost 0 bases and the V segment lost 7 bases, leaving 2 bases of the junction unmatched. The CDR3 extends over 14 amino acids. In germline, CDR1 is SGHTA, CDR2 FQGNSA. This chain's CDR3 is CASTDRGSNQPQHF. For the CDR3, the DNA is TGTGCCAGCACCGACAGGGGTAGCAATCAGCCCCAGCATTTT.

This chain uses TRBV13 with TRBJ1-2; 7 positions agree with TRBD1. V lost 5 bases to trimming and J lost 8 bases; unmatched junction nucleotides: 8. This CDR3 contains 13 residues. Germline-derived CDR1 and CDR2 are PRHDT and FYEKMQ (reference sequence). The CDR3 protein is CASSLDRDRGYTF. CDR3 nucleotide sequence: TGTGCCAGCAGCCTTGACAGGGATAGAGGCTACACCTTC.

V and J are TRBV5-1 and TRBJ1-4, with D unclear. This CDR3 has 15 residues. V shed 0 bases and J shed 0 bases, with 6 bases lying between them. Germline V gives CDR1 SGHRS, CDR2 YFSETQ. CDR3 nucleotide sequence: TGCGCCAGCAGCTTGGATGCTGCAACTAATGAAAAACTGTTTTTT. It encodes CASSLDAATNEKLFF.

The rearrangement uses TRBV6-5 and TRBJ2-1; 10 bases agree with TRBD2. Trimming took 0 bases from V and 6 from J; bases not matched to a gene: 2. This CDR3 has 15 amino acids. Per the germline V gene, CDR1 is MNHEY and CDR2 is SVGAGI. CDR3 DNA: TGTGCCAGCAGTTACTCGGGGACTAGCGCCAATGAGCAGTTCTTC. It translates to CASSYSGTSANEQFF.

J is TRBJ1-2 and V is TRBV7-9; D gene ambiguous. The germline V gene has CDR1 SEHNR and CDR2 FQNEAQ (reference sequence). The CDR3 spans 13 residues. V lost 2 bases to trimming and J lost 7 bases, with 11 bases between them. In DNA form, the CDR3 reads TGTGCCAGCAGCTTAAGTGGGGAGTCTGGCTACACCTTC. Translated: CASSLSGESGYTF.

V and J are TRBV7-7 and TRBJ2-1; D remains unclear. V dropped 5 bases and J dropped 5 bases, with 10 bases sitting between them. Per the germline V gene, CDR1 is SSHAT and CDR2 is FNYEAQ (reference sequence). The CDR3 runs to 13 residues. The CDR3 spells CASSTYPNNEQFF. CDR3 bases: TGTGCCAGCAGCACCTACCCCAACAATGAGCAGTTCTTC.

The V call is TRBV5-1, the J call TRBJ2-1, with 11 bases that match TRBD2. There are 15 residues in the CDR3. V dropped 4 bases and J dropped 4; count of bases not matched to a gene: 4. Germline CDR1 reads SGHRS; CDR2 reads YFSETQ. CDR3 in amino acids: CASSPIAGGYNEQFF. Here the CDR3 DNA reads TGCGCCAGCAGCCCAATAGCGGGAGGGTACAATGAGCAGTTCTTC.

This clone was counted a single time. This sequence joins TRBV7-2 and TRBJ1-1; D is unresolved. Trimming stripped 5 bases from V and 4 bases from J, with 14 bases between. Germline lookup yields CDR1 SGHTA and CDR2 FQGNSA. CDR3 length equals 14 residues. CDR3 in amino acids: CASSPQGRRTEAFF. The CDR3 region has the DNA TGTGCCAGCAGCCCCCAAGGGAGGCGCACTGAAGCTTTCTTT.

The DNA for the CDR3 is TGCGCCAGCAGCCTCGGAGGGACCTCGACGGGGGAAAAACTGTTTTTT. Translated: CASSLGGTSTGEKLFF. The rearrangement uses TRBV4-1 and TRBJ1-4; weak D call: TRBD1 (5 bases). Germline V lookup: CDR1 MGHRA, CDR2 YSYEKL. There are 16 residues in the CDR3. V lost 4 bases and J lost 8, with 20 bases in between.

The V and J genes are TRBV30 and TRBJ2-3, with 7 bases aligning to TRBD1. The CDR3 has 14 amino acids. The germline V gene encodes CDR1 GTSNPN and CDR2 SVGIG (reference sequence). With 2 bases clipped from V and 7 bases from J, the junction kept 9 bases outside the gene matches. The CDR3 loop is CAWSRGTDPNTQYF. The CDR3 nucleotides read TGTGCCTGGAGTAGAGGGACAGACCCTAATACGCAGTATTTT.

The chain has TRBV19 and TRBJ1-1, with TRBD1 as a possible D gene (6 bases). Trimming shortened V by 6 bases and J by 1 base, and 21 bases separated the two germline ends. CDR3 length: 17 residues. The germline CDR1 and CDR2 sequences are LNHDA and SQIVND (reference sequence). In nucleotides, the CDR3 is TGTGCCAGTAGATCCCTCACCTCATTACAGGGGAACACTGAAGCTTTCTTT. It is translated as CASRSLTSLQGNTEAFF. Using reference TRBV19 and TRBJ1-1 for the parts outside the CDR3, the full variable domain is DGGITQSPKYLFRKEGQNVTLSCEQNLNHDAMYWYRQDPGQGLRLIYYSQIVNDFQKGDIAEGYSVSREKKESFPLTVTSAQKNPTAFYLCASRSLTSLQGNTEAFFGQGTRLTVV.

The chain couples TRBV19 to TRBJ2-1; D is unresolved. Trimming cost V 7 bases and J 8 bases, with 9 bases left between them. Germline V gene data show CDR1 as LNHDA and CDR2 as SQIVND (reference sequence). The CDR3 totals 11 residues. CDR3 DNA: TGTGCCAGTAAACTGAAGGATGAGCAGTTCTTC. It specifies CASKLKDEQFF.

The chain uses TRBV30 and TRBJ2-5; 12 bases are a match to TRBD2. The germline V gene has CDR1 GTSNPN and CDR2 SVGIG (reference sequence). This CDR3 comprises 14 residues. J gave up 4 bases and V 2 bases, and 2 bases lay outside the gene matches. In DNA, the CDR3 is TGTGCCTGGAGTACGGGACTAGCGGGAGAGACCCAGTACTTC. Translated: CAWSTGLAGETQYF.

V is TRBV29-1 and J is TRBJ1-2; 9 bases agree with TRBD1. The germline CDR1 and CDR2 sequences are SQVTM and ANQGSEA. V was pared by 2 bases and J by 3 bases, with 7 bases of the junction left unmatched. This CDR3 has 15 residues. CDR3 loop: CSVEPLGQGDYGYTF. The CDR3 DNA reads TGCAGCGTTGAACCGCTGGGACAGGGCGACTATGGCTACACCTTC.

The rearrangement uses TRBV27 and TRBJ1-5, with TRBD1 as a possible D gene (5 bases). V was shortened by 6 bases and J by 4 bases, with 10 bases between the two germline ends. Germline V gene lookup returns CDR1 MNHEY and CDR2 SMNVEV (reference sequence). This CDR3 is built from 13 residues. The CDR3 bases are TGTGCCAGCAGACCGGGACGTAATCAGCCCCAGCATTTT. Translating gives CASRPGRNQPQHF.

This clone was seen a handful of times. The rearrangement joins TRBV7-9 to TRBJ2-7; the D gene could be TRBD1 or TRBD2 (5 bases each). There are 13 residues in the CDR3. V was cut by 5 bases and J by 3 bases, with 11 bases left in between. Germline CDR1 reads SEHNR; CDR2 reads FQNEAQ (reference sequence). The CDR3 sequence: CASSDYRYYEQYV. The CDR3 coding sequence is TGTGCCAGCAGCGACTACAGGTACTACGAGCAGTACGTC.

This chain connects TRBV5-6 to TRBJ2-5, with 12 positions matching TRBD2. Trimming removed 4 bases from V and 1 base from J; junction bases left unmatched: 2. CDR3 length: 15 residues. Germline V gene data show CDR1 as SGHDT and CDR2 as YYEEEE. The CDR3 sequence is CASSGLAGFQETQYF. In nucleotides, the CDR3 is TGTGCCAGCAGCGGACTAGCGGGGTTCCAAGAGACCCAGTACTTC.

This clone was detected once. This rearrangement joins TRBV10-3 to TRBJ1-1; D remains unclear. The CDR3 runs 14 residues. V was trimmed by 0 bases and J by 1 base, leaving 6 bases between them. Germline values: CDR1 ENHRY, CDR2 SYGVKD. CDR3 protein: CAISESGENTEAFF. CDR3 sequence (DNA): TGTGCCATCAGTGAGTCCGGAGAGAACACTGAAGCTTTCTTT.

The chain uses TRBV30 and TRBJ1-6, with D possibly matching TRBD1 (5 bases). CDR1 is GTSNPN and CDR2 is SVGIG in the germline V gene (reference sequence). The V and J ends lost 2 bases and 0 bases respectively, with 14 bases between them. This CDR3 has 17 amino acids. The CDR3 reads CAWSKNRQSSYNSPLHF. Written as DNA, the CDR3 is TGTGCCTGGAGTAAGAACAGGCAAAGCTCCTATAATTCACCCCTCCACTTT.

As concerns this clone: A much larger clonotype is one base distant, so this may be a read error. This chain connects TRBV12-5 to TRBJ1-1; weak D call: TRBD1 (6 bases). CDR1 is LGHNT and CDR2 is FRNRAP in the germline V gene. The CDR3 is made up of 15 amino acids. The CDR3 loop is CASDLSPQGRGGAFF. CDR3 bases: TGTGCTAGTGATTTGTCGCCCCAGGGGCGAGGTGGAGCTTTCTTT. The whole variable domain, filled in from reference TRBV12-5 and TRBJ1-1, reads DARVTQTPRHKVTEMGQEVTMRCQPILGHNTVFWYRQTMMQGLELLAYFRNRAPLDDSGMPKDRFSAEMPDATLATLKIQPSEPRDSAVYFCASDLSPQGRGGAFFGQGTRLTVV.

This chain connects TRBV29-1 to TRBJ2-3; tentative D call: TRBD2 (5 bases). Germline V gene data show CDR1 as SQVTM and CDR2 as ANQGSEA. V was clipped by 4 bases and J by 2 bases, with 7 bases between them. CDR3 length equals 12 residues. CDR3 protein: CSVGLLTDTQYF. The CDR3 DNA reads TGCAGCGTTGGACTACTCACAGATACGCAGTATTTT.